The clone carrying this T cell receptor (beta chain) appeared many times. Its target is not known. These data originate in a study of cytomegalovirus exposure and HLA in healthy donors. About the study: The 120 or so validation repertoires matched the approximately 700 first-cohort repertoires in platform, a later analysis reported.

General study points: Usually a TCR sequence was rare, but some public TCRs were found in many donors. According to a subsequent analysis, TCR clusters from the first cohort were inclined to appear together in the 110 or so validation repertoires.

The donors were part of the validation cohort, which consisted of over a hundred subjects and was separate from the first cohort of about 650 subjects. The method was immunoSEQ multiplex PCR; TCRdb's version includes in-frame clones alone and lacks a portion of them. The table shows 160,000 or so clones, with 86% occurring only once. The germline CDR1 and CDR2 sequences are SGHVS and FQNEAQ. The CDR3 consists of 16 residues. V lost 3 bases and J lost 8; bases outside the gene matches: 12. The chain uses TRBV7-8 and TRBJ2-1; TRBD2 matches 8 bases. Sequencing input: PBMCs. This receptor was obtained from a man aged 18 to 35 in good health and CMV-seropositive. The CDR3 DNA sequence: TGTGCCAGCAGCTTCAATGGACTAGCCTCTTGGGATGAGCAGTTCTTC. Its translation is CASSFNGLASWDEQFF.